This TCR beta chain was recovered during a study of cytomegalovirus exposure and HLA in healthy donors (dated by TCRdb to 2016 to 2017). Study-level background: According to an earlier analysis of around 600 of the donors, roughly 180 million T cells yielded 90 million to 140 million unique TCR beta sequences and 250 to 350 Gb of sequence data. Roughly 290 gigabases of sequencing data and roughly 80 million unique TCR sequences made up an early release that covered some 640 HLA-typed donors. Of the roughly 400 genotyped donors, approximately 82% fell in the genetic ancestry cluster associated with self-reported Caucasian donors. The study aimed to test whether signatures of past pathogen exposure could be identified by cataloging public T cell receptors. The study profiled the T cell repertoires of fewer than 850 subjects by immunosequencing and related them to cytomegalovirus serostatus. In addition to the first cohort of 666 subjects, a separate validation cohort of over 90 different subjects was used. To predict cytomegalovirus infection status, the study brought together high-throughput TCR immunosequencing, statistical association of individual TCRs with disease status, and machine learning. In a later analysis, previously published TCR beta repertoires from several hundred donors were re-analyzed and high-resolution HLA genotyping was added so that TCR occurrence patterns could be studied. Rather than using new phenotypic data, the later analysis identified candidate immune exposures from TCR beta sequences and from how often those sequences occurred across donors. An earlier analysis of approximately 500 of the donors applied high-throughput TCR beta sequencing to assess whether each TCR beta V gene segment acted as functional or pseudogenic. Donor age, sex, ethnicity and CMV serostatus were compiled together with the repertoire data. A later genetic analysis used genome-wide SNP genotypes for about three fifths of the 666 donors, treating that subset as a discovery cohort. All discovery cohort repertoires had been generated on a single sequencing platform. Class I and class II HLA loci were covered by the typing at four-digit resolution. Typing coverage varied by locus: about 620-630 donors for A, B, C, DRB1 and DQB1; approximately 520 for DQA1; about 600 for DPA1; fewer than 480 for DPB1. A handful of DR-DQ haplotypes were handled as single units for association and clustering because linkage in the cohort was strong. Among roughly 370 genotyped donors of the cohort, an average of around 240,000 unique TCR beta nucleotide sequences were sequenced per donor, approximately 20% of them non-productive. Results and caveats for the whole study, not just this receptor: The authors suggested that the approach could potentially be extended to other disease states and immunological phenotypes. A group of highly shared sequence variants was considered likely to be a technical artifact of the sequencing pipeline. While some public TCRs were present in many individuals, most TCR sequences turned up only very rarely across donors. The cohort was sequenced for TCR beta chains only, and without alpha or paired-chain data the features that could be detected were limited. The study listed 164 TCR beta chains as associated with cytomegalovirus. Broadly in line with IMGT annotations, most TCR beta V segments showed up in productive rearrangements about 87% or about 30% of the time in an earlier analysis of approximately 600 of the donors. Sequencing depth was assumed to be roughly uniform across donors in the presence/absence analyses, though that assumption may not hold. CMV serostatus was the only immune exposure information available for the cohort. A later analysis found that most CMV-associated TCR beta chains appeared HLA-restricted, with HLA associations seemingly driven largely by CMV exposure. In a later analysis, HLA-associated TCR beta chains showed more clonal expansion and lower generation probabilities than non-associated chains that were equally common. V-gene and J-gene trimming of TCR beta chains was associated with a missense DCLRE1C variant in a later genetic analysis, and the association was replicated in an independent cohort. Because HLA typing was missing for some donors at each locus, association tests included only the typed subset. In a later genetic analysis, fewer N-insertions in productive TCRs were reported among donors in an Asian-associated ancestry cluster than the approximately 670-donor mean. When HLA alleles, especially DR and DQ, strongly co-occurred, TCR associations were difficult to assign to individual alleles. The classifier was reported to diagnose cytomegalovirus status with high specificity and sensitivity in both the original and validation cohorts. A further reported finding was that TCR beta sequences accurately predicted the HLA-A and HLA-B alleles for most subjects in the first cohort. At a false discovery rate of 0.05, a later analysis linked 16,951 TCR beta sequences to specific HLA alleles. Seventeen rarely observed V segments, including chromosome 9 orphons, were excluded from the earlier analysis of about 600 of the donors because counts were too low. According to a later analysis, parvovirus B19, influenza, CMV and Epstein-Barr virus appeared linked to several top co-occurrence clusters. In a later analysis, the rate of TCR association differed among HLA loci, with DRB1 alleles having the most associated TCRs and HLA-C alleles having the fewest. Linkage disequilibrium might explain the correlated functional status among segregating V segments, but an unknown experimental factor could not be ruled out. In vitro tests confirmed that a few of the cytomegalovirus-associated TCR beta chains recognize cytomegalovirus antigens.

In total, approximately 700 healthy bone marrow donors made up the cohort. All cohort members were sampled while nominally healthy, although unrecorded immune exposures were likely present. The donor was CMV seropositive and belonged to the group of 250 to 300 seropositive cohort members. A peripheral blood sample was collected from each donor, and TCR beta sequencing was performed on peripheral blood mononuclear cells. Genomic DNA was extracted from the blood cell samples with the Qiagen DNeasy Blood Extraction Kit. Library method: the immunoSEQ multiplex PCR assay. For the multiplex PCR, a mixture combining 60 forward primers for TCR Vbeta segments and 13 reverse primers for TCR Jbeta segments was used. Amplification of the CDR3 region of rearranged TCR beta genes was performed with a multiplex PCR assay on genomic DNA. The amplified TCR beta libraries were sequenced on the Illumina HiSeq System as 87-base-pair reads. The authors' analysis ran thus. A later analysis tallied 80 million to 95 million unique TCR beta chains across the 650 to 750 repertoires, and about 12 million of those chains were shared by two or more donors. Raw reads were error-corrected and collapsed into unique sequences with a nearest-neighbor algorithm that merged closely related sequences to remove PCR and sequencing errors. To assign V, D and J gene segments, CDR3 sequences were aligned to IMGT reference sequences. Each retained sequence needed at least a six-nucleotide match to both a V gene segment and a J gene segment. Rearrangements were classified as productive when the CDR3 lacked stop codons and remained in frame with V and J, and all other rearrangements were classified as non-productive. CDR3 was defined according to IMGT convention as the region running from the second conserved V-encoded cysteine to the conserved J-encoded phenylalanine. Sequences without an unambiguous match to a single V gene segment were excluded from the earlier analysis of almost 600 of the donors. In an earlier analysis of about 590 of the donors, a V segment was called functional when productive rearrangements were above 56.7%, and segregating when the standard deviation between donors exceeded 5%. A statistical classification framework was built for diagnosing cytomegalovirus status from the catalog of TCR beta chain sequences. A later analysis assigned V and J genes by comparing TCR nucleotide sequences with IMGT/GENE-DB human TR gene sequences. In a later analysis, CDR3 sequences and most-parsimonious VDJ recombination scenarios were assigned using the TCRdist pipeline. In a later analysis, each TCR beta chain was defined by its CDR3 amino acid sequence together with its V-gene family, and reads lacking a unique V-gene family were excluded. A later analysis removed 592 highly shared, low-generation-probability nucleotide sequences to deal with suspected cross-contamination and a sequencing artifact. In a later analysis, a clonal expansion index for each public chain was calculated from normalized within-repertoire ranks of inferred template counts. Generation probabilities in a later analysis came from a VDJ recombination model fitted to out-of-frame rearrangements, and those results were checked against IGoR. Hypergeometric tests were used in a later analysis to score TCR-TCR, TCR-HLA and TCR-CMV co-occurrence, with a repertoire-size bias correction applied to the TCR pairs. To estimate false discovery rates, a later analysis permuted the HLA or CMV assignments 20 times. In a later analysis, co-occurring TCRs were grouped using DBSCAN, and TCRdist sequence similarity was added for clustering within HLA-allele-positive subsets. Repertoires with fewer than 30,000 or more than 120,000 public chains, plus five repertoires with anomalous nucleotide sharing, were excluded from co-occurrence clustering. In its TCRdb copy, this immuneACCESS table keeps in-frame sequences only and misses some clones. Where compared with another copy, unresolved V genes explain less than half of these, and the others have no known cause. The V and J calls and clone size are taken from that table; D and trimming were inferred from the DNA. This sample's table has entries for fewer than 45,000 clones. The ten largest make up roughly 9.6% of the sample.

A word on this clone: This clone's antigen is unknown.

This receptor was identified in a man aged 35-49 years in good health and CMV-seropositive. Sequencing input: PBMCs.

The sequenced DNA is TGTGCCAGCAGTTCTGCAGATCCCCGGGACAGCTATGGCTACACCTTC. Its translation is CASSSADPRDSYGYTF. The chain couples TRBV6-5 to TRBJ1-2, and 7 junctional nucleotides match TRBD1. The CDR3 spans 16 residues, from the cysteine through the phenylalanine. The entry retains the CDR3 DNA only, 48 bases that are in frame from base 1. The germline V gene yields MNHEY for CDR1 and SVGAGI for CDR2. V trim: 4 bases; J trim: 4 bases; unmatched bases: 12.